Each of the 28 T cell receptor beta chains below was sequenced from the same sample in a study of identical twins. Via MiXCR, TCRdb re-called the 5' RACE reads, giving one row per CDR3 protein. This sample has hundreds of thousands of distinct CDR3 sequences, with about 20% found just once. This sample was shared with a second study, whose subject was T cells expressing NK-cell markers.

The sequenced material came from PBMCs. The receptors come from a woman aged 18-29 years in good health.

This clonotype was observed a few times. This chain uses TRBV29-1 with TRBJ2-1; 7 bases fit TRBD1. CDR3 length: 15 amino acids. CDR1 SQVTM and CDR2 ANQGSEA come from the germline V gene. The trim removed 6 bases at V and 0 bases at J, leaving 8 bases unmatched. As DNA, the CDR3 is TGCAGCGTGCACGGGACAGACAGCTCCTACAATGAGCAGTTCTTC. Its translation: CSVHGTDSSYNEQFF.

This clonotype was counted ten times or more. In DNA, the CDR3 is TGTGCCAGCAGTTTTTATCTGGGCCATTCCGGGACGGTTACCTACGAGCAGTACTTC. Translating it yields CASSFYLGHSGTVTYEQYF. V usage is TRBV6-2 or TRBV6-3 and J usage is TRBJ2-7; either TRBD1 or TRBD2 may fit D (5 bases each). V lost 4 bases and J lost 2, with 27 bases in between. The CDR3 covers 19 residues. The germline CDR1 and CDR2 sequences are MNHEY and SVGEGT.

At least ten counts were recorded for this clonotype. V gene TRBV12-3 or TRBV12-4 combines with J gene TRBJ2-7, with a tentative D call TRBD1 (6 bases). The germline V and J ends were trimmed by 4 bases and 3 bases, with 13 bases remaining between them. The CDR3 has 14 residues. The CDR3 DNA sequence: TGTGCCAGCAGTTCCCGGGACACCTACTACGAGCAGTACTTC. It yields the protein CASSSRDTYYEQYF.

CDR3 coding DNA: TGTGCCAGCAGCTTCATCAGGAATCCCTACGAGCAGTACTTC. Protein: CASSFIRNPYEQYF. This sequence joins TRBV7-2 and TRBJ2-7, with D hard to call. The germline gives CDR1 SGHTA, CDR2 FQGNSA. V was cut by 3 bases and J by 2 bases, with 11 bases left in between. This CDR3 spans 14 amino acids. Full variable domain (rest looked up from reference TRBV7-2 and TRBJ2-7): GAGVSQSPSNKVTEKGKDVELRCDPISGHTALYWYRQSLGQGLEFLIYFQGNSAPDKSGLPSDRFSAERTGGSVSTLTIQRTQQEDSAVYLCASSFIRNPYEQYFGPGTRLTVT.

The gene calls are TRBV7-3 and TRBJ1-2; the match to TRBD1 covers 7 bases. CDR1 is SGHTA and CDR2 is FQGTGA in the germline V gene. V shed 2 bases, J shed 7 bases, and the junction held 7 bases outside the gene matches. This CDR3 comprises 14 residues. The CDR3 reads CASSLGRQGGGYTF. The CDR3 DNA follows: TGTGCCAGCAGCTTAGGGCGACAGGGTGGTGGCTACACCTTC.

This clonotype occurred a few times. V gene TRBV14 combines with J gene TRBJ2-3; D is perhaps TRBD1 (5 bases). This CDR3 region has 15 residues. Germline CDR1 and CDR2: SGHDN and FVKESK. Trimming pared 1 base from V and 4 bases from J, leaving 12 bases between. The CDR3 reads CASSQAVGVPDTQYF. CDR3 sequence (DNA): TGTGCCAGCAGCCAAGCGGTAGGGGTGCCAGATACGCAGTATTTT.

This clonotype was seen only a few times. The genes are TRBV10-1 and TRBJ2-1; D not certain. The ends were cut back, 0 bases at V and 8 bases at J, with 8 bases in the middle. The germline CDR1 and CDR2 sequences are WNHNN and SYGVQD (reference sequence). There are 13 residues in the CDR3. The chain's CDR3 is CASSESPRDEQFF. The CDR3 DNA reads TGCGCCAGCAGTGAGTCGCCCCGGGATGAGCAGTTCTTC.

This clonotype was counted only a few times. V and J are TRBV10-3 and TRBJ2-3, with D perhaps being TRBD1 or TRBD2 (5 bases each). V lost 6 bases to trimming and J lost 2 bases, with 12 bases between them. The CDR3 runs 14 residues. The germline V gene has CDR1 ENHRY and CDR2 SYGVKD. CDR3 nucleotides: TGTGCCATCAGGACGGGGCGGAACACAGATACGCAGTATTTT. It specifies CAIRTGRNTDTQYF.

This clonotype was recorded many times. V gene TRBV12-3 or TRBV12-4 combines with J gene TRBJ2-1, with 8 nucleotides matching TRBD2. Germline trimming cut 6 bases from V and 7 bases from J; bases unmatched to any gene: 11. The CDR3 is 15 residues long. CDR3 sequence: CASRTWAGGANEQFF. DNA of the CDR3: TGTGCCAGCAGGACCTGGGCGGGAGGCGCAAATGAGCAGTTCTTC.

J is TRBJ1-1 and V is TRBV5-4; TRBD1 might be the D (5 bases). The CDR3 is made up of 12 amino acids. CDR1 and CDR2 from the germline V gene are SGHNT and YYREEE (reference sequence). V was clipped by 3 bases and J by 7 bases, with 10 bases between them. Here the CDR3 DNA reads TGTGCCAGCAGCTGGGGACGGGGTGAAGCTTTCTTT. This gives the protein CASSWGRGEAFF. The full variable domain, with the rest looked up from reference TRBV5-4 and TRBJ1-1, is ETGVTQSPTHLIKTRGQQVTLRCSSQSGHNTVSWYQQALGQGPQFIFQYYREEENGRGNFPPRFSGLQFPNYSSELNVNALELDDSALYLCASSWGRGEAFFGQGTRLTVV.

This clonotype was found a few times. The V call is TRBV20-1, the J call TRBJ2-5; D possibly corresponds to TRBD2 (5 bases). The length of the CDR3 is 13 residues. Germline V lookup: CDR1 DFQATT, CDR2 SNEGSKA (reference sequence). V was trimmed by 4 bases and J by 5 bases, leaving 14 bases between them. Here the CDR3 DNA reads TGCAGTGCTAAGGTCGCGCTAGCCGAGACCCAGTACTTC. It encodes CSAKVALAETQYF.

This clonotype has a handful of counts. The V gene is TRBV7-3, the J gene TRBJ1-1; TRBD1 is a possible D gene (5 bases). V lost 5 bases to trimming and J lost 5 bases, with 18 bases between them. The germline V gene has CDR1 SGHTA and CDR2 FQGTGA. The CDR3 is 15 residues long. CDR3 loop: CASSTAGGGGTEAFF. CDR3 in DNA: TGTGCCAGCAGCACCGCGGGGGGAGGTGGGACTGAAGCTTTCTTT.

The genes are TRBV20-1 and TRBJ1-4; 9 nucleotides agree with TRBD1. The CDR3 is 14 amino acids. V lost 6 bases to trimming and J lost 10 bases; unmatched junction nucleotides: 12. Germline CDR1 is DFQATT and CDR2 is SNEGSKA (reference sequence). The CDR3 nucleotides read TGCAGTGCGCCTACCTCGGGACAGGGTGGAAAACTGTTTTTT. Translating gives CSAPTSGQGGKLFF.

This clonotype was picked up a small number of times. The chain joins TRBV20-1 to TRBJ2-5, with 9 bases identical to TRBD2. Germline loops: CDR1 DFQATT, CDR2 SNEGSKA (reference sequence). CDR3 length equals 15 residues. J lost 5 bases, V lost 1 base, and 8 bases had no gene match. CDR3 DNA sequence: TGCAGTGCTAGAGGGCTAGCGGGAAAGGGGGAGACCCAGTACTTC. It encodes CSARGLAGKGETQYF.

This rearrangement joins TRBV20-1 to TRBJ2-1; D may be TRBD1 or TRBD2 (5 bases each). This CDR3 has 16 residues. Germline-derived CDR1 and CDR2 are DFQATT and SNEGSKA (reference sequence). With 1 base removed from V and 4 bases from J, the gap between germline ends came to 17 bases. The DNA for the CDR3 is TGCAGTGCTAGAGTTCCCGAGGGGAGATTTTACAATGAGCAGTTCTTC. Translation: CSARVPEGRFYNEQFF.

At least ten counts were recorded for this clonotype. The genes are TRBV20-1 and TRBJ1-5, with no clear D. Germline assignment: CDR1 DFQATT and CDR2 SNEGSKA (reference sequence). The CDR3 sequence is 12 residues long. Trimming removed 3 bases from V and 9 bases from J, with 12 bases in between. CDR3 bases: TGCAGTGCTAGGTCACCTTCGGGGCCCCAGCATTTT. Protein: CSARSPSGPQHF.

CDR3 DNA sequence: TGTGCCAGCAGTGAAGTCAGAGGGCATAGCTCCTACAATGAGCAGTTCTTC. This translates into CASSEVRGHSSYNEQFF. V is TRBV6-1 and J is TRBJ2-1; D possibly corresponds to TRBD2 (5 bases). The CDR3 spans 17 residues. Germline-derived CDR1 and CDR2 are MNHNS and SASEGT. The germline V and J ends were trimmed by 1 base and 0 bases, with 13 bases remaining between them.

At least ten counts were recorded for this clonotype. The V and J genes are TRBV19 and TRBJ1-4; D possibly corresponds to TRBD1 (6 bases). The V and J ends lost 6 bases and 0 bases respectively, with 11 bases between them. The CDR3 covers 15 residues. CDR1 and CDR2 (germline): LNHDA, SQIVND (reference sequence). CDR3 in amino acids: CASSQGTATNEKLFF. Written as DNA, the CDR3 is TGTGCCAGTAGCCAGGGGACGGCAACTAATGAAAAACTGTTTTTT.

The chain recombines TRBV7-9 with TRBJ2-2, with D uncertain. With 5 bases removed from V and 0 bases from J, the gap between germline ends came to 7 bases. CDR3 size: 14 residues. Germline CDR1 SEHNR, CDR2 FQNEAQ (reference sequence). The CDR3 DNA reads TGTGCCAGCAGCGTCGCCTCGAACACCGGGGAGCTGTTTTTT. As protein: CASSVASNTGELFF.

A few counts support this clonotype. CDR3 bases: TGTGCCATCAGTGAGTGGGAAGCGGGGGACACCGGGGAGCTGTTTTTT. Amino acids: CAISEWEAGDTGELFF. The chain couples TRBV10-3 to TRBJ2-2, with TRBD2 matching over 8 bases. V shed 1 base and J 3 bases; nucleotides not matched to a gene: 4. CDR3 length equals 16 residues. Germline V CDR1 and CDR2: ENHRY, SYGVKD.

The DNA of the CDR3 is TGTGCCAGCAGCTGGGGACAGGCGGTTGAGCAGTTCTTC. This gives the protein CASSWGQAVEQFF. This chain joins TRBV5-6 and TRBJ2-1, with TRBD1 identical over 8 bases. Trimming cost V 3 bases and J 9 bases; bases outside gene matches: 5. The CDR3 sequence is 13 residues long. Germline assignment: CDR1 SGHDT and CDR2 YYEEEE.

This clonotype was observed a few times. The gene calls are TRBV20-1 and TRBJ2-7; 7 nucleotides align to TRBD1. Germline loops: CDR1 DFQATT, CDR2 SNEGSKA (reference sequence). V trimming: 6 bases; J trimming: 2 bases; junction bases outside the gene matches: 13. CDR3 length equals 15 residues. The CDR3 DNA sequence: TGCAGTGCGAAGAAGTCCAGGGGGAAGACCTACGAGCAGTACTTC. Its protein is CSAKKSRGKTYEQYF.

J is TRBJ2-2 and V is TRBV9, with TRBD2 matching over 12 bases. The V segment lost 4 bases and the J segment 4 bases; nucleotides outside the gene matches: 5. The germline V gene has CDR1 SGDLS and CDR2 YYNGEE. This CDR3 comprises 16 residues. This CDR3 is CASSRLAGVTTGELFF. The CDR3 DNA reads TGTGCCAGCAGCCGACTAGCGGGAGTTACCACCGGGGAGCTGTTTTTT.

V is TRBV10-3 and J is TRBJ2-5; D is unresolved. CDR3 length: 13 amino acids. Trimming removed 6 bases at V and 5 bases at J, with 13 bases between. Germline assignment: CDR1 ENHRY and CDR2 SYGVKD. CDR3 sequence reads: CAIRESQIETQYF. CDR3 in DNA: TGTGCCATCAGGGAATCGCAGATTGAGACCCAGTACTTC.

This clonotype was counted ten times or more. This chain links TRBV20-1 with TRBJ2-3; a possible D gene is TRBD2 (6 bases). Trimming took off 1 base at V and 1 base at J, with 6 bases between the two ends. CDR1 and CDR2 from the germline V gene are DFQATT and SNEGSKA (reference sequence). The CDR3 spans 13 residues. The CDR3 loop reads CSARASGTDTQYF. The CDR3 bases are TGCAGTGCTAGAGCTAGCGGCACAGATACGCAGTATTTT.

This clonotype was counted ten times or more. The chain joins TRBV9 to TRBJ2-3; TRBD2 aligns across 11 bases. This CDR3 has 17 residues. The trim removed 0 bases at V and 1 base at J, leaving 4 bases unmatched. Looked up from germline, CDR1 is SGDLS and CDR2 is YYNGEE. CDR3 region: CASSVGPGLAGTDTQYF. In DNA, the CDR3 is TGTGCCAGCAGCGTAGGACCGGGACTAGCGGGCACAGATACGCAGTATTTT.

The V and J genes are TRBV7-9 and TRBJ2-6, with a tentative D call TRBD2 (5 bases). The germline gives CDR1 SEHNR, CDR2 FQNEAQ (reference sequence). V was trimmed by 5 bases and J by 2 bases, leaving 10 bases between them. CDR3 size: 15 residues. Here the CDR3 DNA reads TGTGCCAGCAGCCCCCGAGGGCCTGGGGCCAACGTCCTGACTTTC. It encodes CASSPRGPGANVLTF.

This chain uses TRBV20-1 with TRBJ1-1, with D maybe TRBD1 (5 bases). The CDR3 totals 11 residues. Germline V gene data show CDR1 as DFQATT and CDR2 as SNEGSKA (reference sequence). The germline V and J ends were trimmed by 3 bases and 12 bases, with 14 bases remaining between them. The CDR3: CSARFRGVPFF. DNA for the CDR3: TGCAGTGCTAGGTTTCGGGGGGTGCCTTTCTTT.